This T cell receptor beta chain was sequenced during a study of OX40 agonist ivuxolimab in advanced cancers. The table came from immunoSEQ multiplex PCR; TCRdb's copy has only in-frame clones and leaves some out. Counted here are about 69,000 clones, roughly 87% occurring once; the ten biggest clones make up less than 3%. This sample comprised CD4+ or CD8+ T cells sorted from blood, obtained in a trial of the OX40 agonist ivuxolimab. This sequence originates from an adult with an advanced solid tumor such as melanoma, head and neck, liver or kidney cancer.

The CDR3 bases are TGTGCCAGCAGTTACCAAGGACAGGGAGGGACTGAAGCTTTCTTT. This gives the protein CASSYQGQGGTEAFF. The chain links TRBV6-6 to TRBJ1-1; TRBD1 matches at 8 bases. After removal of 2 bases from V and 5 bases from J, the junction contained 7 bases not matched to a gene. Germline CDR1 is MNHNY and CDR2 is SVGAGI (reference sequence). The CDR3 runs 15 residues.